These 29 T cell receptor beta chains were sequenced from one sample in a study of T cell clones after liver transplantation. Profiled with immunoSEQ multiplex PCR; TCRdb holds only in-frame clones, not every one. The profile shows tens of thousands of clones, around four fifths of them singletons. The specimen was CD4+ T cells from blood, collected at the 22-month timepoint. These receptors all stem from a human patient who received a liver transplant. Some of these T cells may belong to the graft donor.

The chain recombines TRBV28 with TRBJ2-1; D is unresolved. This CDR3 contains 15 residues. Trimming shortened V by 6 bases and J by 11 bases, and 23 bases separated the two germline ends. Germline V gene lookup returns CDR1 MDHEN and CDR2 SYDVKM. The CDR3 sequence is CASSRFSEDTGQQFF. CDR3 DNA sequence: TGTGCCAGCAGCCGATTTTCCGAAGATACCGGACAGCAGTTCTTC.

The rearrangement links TRBV5-1 to TRBJ1-3; D possibly corresponds to TRBD1 (6 bases). This CDR3 has 16 amino acids. Germline V gives CDR1 SGHRS, CDR2 YFSETQ. Trimming removed 4 bases from V and 0 bases from J, with 14 bases in between. In DNA form, the CDR3 reads TGCGCCAGCAGCCCGGGACACTCCTCCTCTGGAAACACCATATATTTT. Amino acid sequence: CASSPGHSSSGNTIYF.

The chain carries TRBV27 and TRBJ2-2; D unresolved. Germline CDR1 is MNHEY and CDR2 is SMNVEV (reference sequence). This CDR3 is 14 amino acids long. V lost 3 bases and J 2 bases, leaving 7 bases between the germline ends. CDR3 amino acids: CASSFDRNTGELFF. In nucleotides, the CDR3 is TGTGCCAGCAGTTTTGATCGAAACACCGGGGAGCTGTTTTTT.

This chain connects TRBV5-1 to TRBJ2-3; weak D call: TRBD1 (6 bases). The V end lost 4 bases, the J end lost 0 bases, and 9 bases lay between the germline ends. Germline-derived CDR1 and CDR2 are SGHRS and YFSETQ. CDR3 size: 14 residues. The DNA for the CDR3 is TGCGCCAGCAGCGAAACAGGGAGCACAGATACGCAGTATTTT. Its protein product is CASSETGSTDTQYF.

This clone was seen only a few times. The chain recombines TRBV7-2 with TRBJ1-5, with D hard to call. The V gene lost 3 bases and the J gene lost 0 bases, with 9 bases spanning the gap. The CDR3 consists of 15 residues. Germline lookup yields CDR1 SGHTA and CDR2 FQGNSA. The CDR3 DNA is TGTGCCAGCAGCTTGTACCATGATAGCAATCAGCCCCAGCATTTT. It specifies CASSLYHDSNQPQHF.

This clone occurred once. CDR3 loop: CAWSVLDPRTDTQYF. The CDR3 DNA sequence: TGTGCCTGGAGTGTACTTGACCCACGCACAGATACGCAGTATTTT. This chain connects TRBV30 to TRBJ2-3; D ambiguous. The length of the CDR3 is 15 residues. Trimming took off 0 bases at V and 1 base at J, with 11 bases between the two ends. Germline V gene lookup returns CDR1 GTSNPN and CDR2 SVGIG (reference sequence).

CDR3 sequence: CASSQDGGGGTGELFF. The CDR3 coding sequence is TGTGCCAGCAGCCAAGATGGAGGGGGAGGCACCGGGGAGCTGTTTTTT. This chain links TRBV4-2 with TRBJ2-2, with D perhaps matching TRBD1 or TRBD2 (6 bases each). Trimming stripped 0 bases from V and 4 bases from J, with 12 bases between. The CDR3 totals 16 residues. Germline V gene lookup returns CDR1 LGHNA and CDR2 YNFKEQ.

The V gene is TRBV6-1, the J gene TRBJ2-5; TRBD2 might be the D (5 bases). The germline CDR1 and CDR2 sequences are MNHNS and SASEGT. This CDR3 is built from 14 residues. Trimming stripped 2 bases from V and 2 bases from J, with 9 bases between. The CDR3 region is CASSEFIAQETQYF. DNA for the CDR3: TGTGCCAGCAGTGAATTTATAGCGCAAGAGACCCAGTACTTC.

This rearrangement joins TRBV6-5 to TRBJ1-4; 7 nucleotides match TRBD1. From germline, CDR1 is MNHEY and CDR2 SVGAGI. With V trimmed by 6 bases and J by 7 bases, 5 bases remained unmatched. CDR3 length: 13 residues. The CDR3 DNA is TGTGCCAGCAGGACAGGGTGGAGTGAAAAACTGTTTTTT. Encoded protein: CASRTGWSEKLFF.

This chain uses TRBV5-1 with TRBJ2-3; the match to TRBD2 covers 7 bases. The length of the CDR3 is 15 residues. The V and J ends lost 1 base and 4 bases, in that order; junction bases with no gene match: 6. Per the germline V gene, CDR1 is SGHRS and CDR2 is YFSETQ. For the CDR3, the DNA is TGCGCCAGCAGCTTGTCTAGTCGGGGGGCAGATACGCAGTATTTT. Protein: CASSLSSRGADTQYF.

This clone was found once. The chain links TRBV5-5 to TRBJ2-2, with 7 bases fitting TRBD1. The germline gives CDR1 SGHKS, CDR2 YYEKEE (reference sequence). After removal of 2 bases from V and 6 bases from J, the junction contained 4 bases not matched to a gene. The CDR3 consists of 14 residues. This CDR3 reads CASSFLDRAGELFF. The CDR3, as DNA: TGTGCCAGCAGCTTTCTCGACAGGGCCGGGGAGCTGTTTTTT.

This chain links TRBV5-4 with TRBJ2-2; D is uncertain. V shed 0 bases and J shed 1 base, with 10 bases lying between them. Germline CDR1 and CDR2: SGHNT and YYREEE (reference sequence). The CDR3 loop spans 16 amino acids. CDR3 residues: CASSLGGFLNTGELFF. The CDR3 region has the DNA TGTGCCAGCAGCTTGGGAGGTTTCCTGAACACCGGGGAGCTGTTTTTT.

For this clone: The sample holds other DNA sequences that translate to the same CDR3. The rearrangement joins TRBV2 to TRBJ2-1; D may be TRBD2 (5 bases). CDR1 is SNHLY and CDR2 is FYNNEI in the germline V gene. This CDR3 is built from 12 residues. Trimming removed 4 bases from V and 6 bases from J, with 7 bases in between. The CDR3 reads CASSVLVNEQFF. The CDR3 nucleotides are TGTGCCAGCAGTGTACTAGTCAATGAGCAGTTCTTC.

The gene calls are TRBV9 and TRBJ1-4; TRBD1 matches at 9 bases. CDR3 length: 15 residues. Germline trimming cut 4 bases from V and 6 bases from J; bases unmatched to any gene: 7. Germline values: CDR1 SGDLS, CDR2 YYNGEE. The CDR3: CASSTRDRAYEKLFF. The CDR3 DNA reads as TGTGCCAGCAGCACCCGGGACAGGGCTTATGAAAAACTGTTTTTT.

J is TRBJ1-4 and V is TRBV6-6, with 11 bases aligning to TRBD1. This CDR3 has 15 residues. Trimming removed 6 bases from V and 8 bases from J; junction bases left unmatched: 8. Germline lookup yields CDR1 MNHNY and CDR2 SVGAGI (reference sequence). Written as DNA, the CDR3 is TGTGCCAGCAGCCGCGGGACAGGGGGAAAAGAAAAACTGTTTTTT. Its translation: CASSRGTGGKEKLFF.

This sequence joins TRBV7-2 and TRBJ2-3; D gene ambiguous. Looked up from germline, CDR1 is SGHTA and CDR2 is FQGNSA. Trimming removed 9 bases from V and 2 bases from J, with 12 bases in between. CDR3 length equals 13 residues. The CDR3 sequence is CASTQASTDTQYF. The CDR3 DNA reads as TGTGCCAGTACACAAGCGTCCACAGATACGCAGTATTTT.

The gene calls are TRBV7-2 and TRBJ2-7; the D gene is possibly TRBD1 (5 bases). The V and J ends lost 0 bases and 6 bases respectively, with 18 bases between them. CDR3 length: 16 amino acids. Germline CDR1 and CDR2: SGHTA and FQGNSA. DNA of the CDR3: TGTGCCAGCAGCTTAGCCGACCGGACAAAAGGTGGCGAGCAGTACTTC. It encodes CASSLADRTKGGEQYF.

This clone was detected a few times. This sequence joins TRBV5-1 and TRBJ2-2; TRBD1 might be the D (6 bases). The length of the CDR3 is 15 residues. Between the trimmed V and J ends, which lost 5 bases and 4 bases, there was a span of 15 bases. Germline CDR1 SGHRS, CDR2 YFSETQ. The CDR3 sequence is CASSTGSSGTGELFF. CDR3 nucleotides: TGCGCCAGCAGTACAGGGTCCTCGGGCACCGGGGAGCTGTTTTTT.

Only a few counts were recorded for this clone. J is TRBJ1-6 and V is TRBV7-3; TRBD1 is a possible D gene (5 bases). The V end was cut by 5 bases, the J end by 12 bases, with 14 bases between. The CDR3 covers 13 residues. Germline V lookup: CDR1 SGHTA, CDR2 FQGTGA. CDR3 amino acids: CASSTLTGVPLHF. The CDR3 region has the DNA TGTGCCAGCAGCACCCTCACAGGTGTACCCCTCCACTTT.

The chain has TRBV27 and TRBJ2-1; 10 bases agree with TRBD2. This CDR3 contains 16 residues. Germline V gene sequence: CDR1 MNHEY, CDR2 SMNVEV (reference sequence). V dropped 8 bases and J dropped 4; count of bases not matched to a gene: 11. CDR3 DNA sequence: TGTGCCAGCCGAACCGGAAGCGGGGGGGAATACAATGAGCAGTTCTTC. Its protein product is CASRTGSGGEYNEQFF.

The J gene is TRBJ1-4, the V gene TRBV7-2, with 7 bases fitting TRBD1. This CDR3 region has 16 residues. J was trimmed by 7 bases and V by 4 bases; bases with no gene match: 12. Per the germline V gene, CDR1 is SGHTA and CDR2 is FQGNSA. CDR3 region: CASSSHPTGPFEKLFF. The CDR3 DNA sequence: TGTGCCAGCAGCTCGCATCCGACAGGGCCTTTTGAAAAACTGTTTTTT.

This chain connects TRBV7-2 to TRBJ1-2; D is possibly TRBD1 (6 bases). There are 15 residues in the CDR3. V shed 5 bases and J shed 1 base, with 14 bases lying between them. Per the germline V gene, CDR1 is SGHTA and CDR2 is FQGNSA. The CDR3 protein is CASSTDSNYNYGYTF. CDR3 in DNA: TGTGCCAGCAGCACGGACAGCAACTATAACTATGGCTACACCTTC.

The rearrangement links TRBV28 to TRBJ1-1, with D possibly TRBD1 on 5 matching bases. V was shortened by 6 bases and J by 1 base, with 9 bases between the two germline ends. CDR3 length: 13 amino acids. Germline CDR1 MDHEN, CDR2 SYDVKM. For the CDR3, the DNA is TGTGCCAGCAGAGAGGGGTGGAACACTGAAGCTTTCTTT. It codes for CASREGWNTEAFF.

The chain carries TRBV5-1 and TRBJ1-5, with TRBD1 matching 8 bases. The CDR3 runs 14 residues. Per the germline V gene, CDR1 is SGHRS and CDR2 is YFSETQ. With V trimmed by 3 bases and J by 2 bases, 1 base remained unmatched. The CDR3 sequence: CASSSTGGNQPQHF. CDR3 nucleotide sequence: TGCGCCAGCAGCTCGACAGGGGGCAATCAGCCCCAGCATTTT. Drawing the rest from reference TRBV5-1 and TRBJ1-5, the complete variable domain is KAGVTQTPRYLIKTRGQQVTLSCSPISGHRSVSWYQQTPGQGLQFLFEYFSETQRNKGNFPGRFSGRQFSNSRSEMNVSTLELGDSALYLCASSSTGGNQPQHFGDGTRLSIL.

This CDR3 is CANYEQGNTGELFF. CDR3 nucleotide sequence: TGTGCCAACTACGAACAGGGAAACACCGGGGAGCTGTTTTTT. V gene TRBV9 combines with J gene TRBJ2-2, with D perhaps TRBD1 (6 bases). Germline V gives CDR1 SGDLS, CDR2 YYNGEE. The germline V and J ends were trimmed by 9 bases and 2 bases, with 14 bases remaining between them. This CDR3 contains 14 residues.

The chain is built from TRBV27 and TRBJ2-5, with a weak D call TRBD2 (6 bases). The CDR3 covers 14 residues. Germline V gene data show CDR1 as MNHEY and CDR2 as SMNVEV (reference sequence). The germline V and J ends were trimmed by 3 bases and 5 bases, with 13 bases remaining between them. The CDR3 DNA reads as TGTGCCAGCAGTTTTTCTCCGGGAGTGGAGACCCAGTACTTC. Residues: CASSFSPGVETQYF.

The J gene is TRBJ1-1, the V gene TRBV6-6; D uncertain. V lost 0 bases to trimming and J lost 4 bases, with 12 bases between them. This CDR3 region has 15 residues. Germline V lookup: CDR1 MNHNY, CDR2 SVGAGI (reference sequence). The CDR3: CASSYSEGIGTEAFF. The CDR3 region has the DNA TGTGCCAGCAGTTACTCGGAGGGTATAGGCACTGAAGCTTTCTTT.

The chain links TRBV9 to TRBJ2-6; D is unresolved. V was trimmed by 6 bases and J by 2 bases, leaving 9 bases between them. This CDR3 contains 14 residues. Germline lookup yields CDR1 SGDLS and CDR2 YYNGEE. The DNA of the CDR3 is TGTGCCAGCACCCCCCGCGCTGGGGCCAACGTCCTGACTTTC. Translation gives CASTPRAGANVLTF. The full variable domain, in which reference TRBV9 and TRBJ2-6 provide the parts outside the CDR3, is DSGVTQTPKHLITATGQRVTLRCSPRSGDLSVYWYQQSLDQGLQFLIQYYNGEERAKGNILERFSAQQFPDLHSELNLSSLELGDSALYFCASTPRAGANVLTFGAGSRLTVL.

For the CDR3, the DNA is TGTGCCAGCAGCCAAGTGCGCGACTCGATTCAAGAGACCCAGTACTTC. Translating it yields CASSQVRDSIQETQYF. V usage is TRBV4-2 and J usage is TRBJ2-5; the D is unclear. The length of the CDR3 is 16 residues. Trimming pared 1 base from V and 2 bases from J, leaving 14 bases between. The germline V gene has CDR1 LGHNA and CDR2 YNFKEQ.